One T cell receptor (beta chain) is described in this entry. This receptor's antigen is unknown. Base qualities were left out, and no much larger clone turns up one base away. CDR1 LGHDT and CDR2 YNNKEL are derived from the germline V gene (reference sequence). Clipping removes 3 bases from V and 0 bases from J, with 5 as the unmatched junction base count. Including the terminal cysteine and phenylalanine, the CDR3 comprises 16 residues. Of all the DNA, just the CDR3 is kept, 48 bases in frame from base 1. The record originates from a study of control samples from healthy donors and cancer patients (dated by TCRdb to 2020 to 2022). Library creation used the immunoSEQ multiplex PCR assay. TCRdb obtained this table from immuneACCESS and retained in-frame rearrangements with V and J assigned. These tables miss some clones; where compared with another copy, unresolved V genes account for less than half of the shortfall, and the remainder is unexplained. Across this sample there are about 150,000 clones, with 93% seen only once. The top ten hold around 2.5% of the sample.

This receptor chain uses TRBV3-1 (or the pseudogene TRBV3-2) and TRBJ1-3, and TRBD1 matches 7 of the central bases. The receptor was isolated from a man in his forties or fifties in good health. Input material: blood. The DNA sequence is as follows: TGTGCCAGCAGCCACGACAGGGCGCTCTCTGGAAACACCATATATTTT. It translates as CASSHDRALSGNTIYF.